The present TCR beta chain was sequenced within a study of post-analysis software for immune sequencing data. General observations from the study: Higher frequency in patients than in controls was seen for several TRBV segments, with TRBV5-6, TRBV5-1 and TRBV20-1 among them.

The CDR3 has 14 amino acids. V was pared by 5 bases and J by 4 bases, with 14 bases between. CDR1 is SGHTA, CDR2 FQGNSA, per germline. Unique molecular identifiers had been added to the TCR beta cDNA libraries. TCRdb reanalysed the PCR reads using MiXCR and keeps one entry per CDR3 protein. The profile shows roughly 600,000 distinct CDR3 sequences, 44% of them singletons. As to this clonotype: The antigen remains unidentified.

This rearrangement joins TRBV7-2 to TRBJ2-5, with D maybe TRBD2 (6 bases). The sequence came from a girl aged 5-17 years with multiple sclerosis. The sample was blood. The CDR3 spells CASSPWDSGETQYF. CDR3 bases: TGTGCCAGCAGCCCCTGGGACTCTGGAGAGACCCAGTACTTC. Drawing the rest from reference TRBV7-2 and TRBJ2-5, the complete variable domain is GAGVSQSPSNKVTEKGKDVELRCDPISGHTALYWYRQSLGQGLEFLIYFQGNSAPDKSGLPSDRFSAERTGGSVSTLTIQRTQQEDSAVYLCASSPWDSGETQYFGPGTRLLVL.